This T cell receptor beta chain was sequenced in a study of identical twins. TCRdb redid the calling of the 5' RACE reads with MiXCR, one entry per CDR3 protein. There are hundreds of thousands of distinct CDR3 sequences in the sample; over 15% occur only once, and 13% lies in the top ten. Germline CDR1 is SGHKS and CDR2 is YYEKEE (reference sequence). V gave up 0 bases and J gave up 4 bases, with 11 bases separating them. CDR3 length: 15 amino acids. The sample was also linked to a second study, of T cells expressing NK-cell markers. That study reports: Repertoires of TCR beta were obtained from T cells sorted as CD3+CD56+NKG2C+, CD3+CD56+NKG2C- and CD3+CD56-NKG2C+. One of eight sequenced donors was HCMV-seronegative; the other seven were seropositive.

V is TRBV5-5 and J is TRBJ2-1; no clear D gene. What was sequenced was PBMCs. The receptor was isolated from a woman under 30 in good health. The CDR3 here is CASSLGSPRYNEQFF. The CDR3 bases are TGTGCCAGCAGCTTGGGTAGCCCGCGATACAATGAGCAGTTCTTC.